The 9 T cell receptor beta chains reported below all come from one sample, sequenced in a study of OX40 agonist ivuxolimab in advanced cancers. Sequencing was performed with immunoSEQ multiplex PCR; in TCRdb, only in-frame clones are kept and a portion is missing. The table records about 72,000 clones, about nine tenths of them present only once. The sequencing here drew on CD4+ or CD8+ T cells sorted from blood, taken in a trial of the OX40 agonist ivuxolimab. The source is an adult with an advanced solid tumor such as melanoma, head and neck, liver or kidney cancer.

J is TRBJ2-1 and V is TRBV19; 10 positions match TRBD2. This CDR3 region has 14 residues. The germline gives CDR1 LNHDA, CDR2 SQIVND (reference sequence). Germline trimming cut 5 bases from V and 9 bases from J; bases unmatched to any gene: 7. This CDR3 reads CASSPRTSGIEQFF. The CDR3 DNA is TGTGCCAGTAGTCCTAGGACTAGCGGCATTGAGCAGTTCTTC.

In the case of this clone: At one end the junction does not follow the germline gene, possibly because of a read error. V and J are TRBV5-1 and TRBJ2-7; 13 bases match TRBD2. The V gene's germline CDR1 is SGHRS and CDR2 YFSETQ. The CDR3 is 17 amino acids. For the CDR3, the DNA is TGCGCCAGCAGCTCCGCACTCACACTAGCGGGAGGGGATGAGCAGCACTTC. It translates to CASSSALTLAGGDEQHF. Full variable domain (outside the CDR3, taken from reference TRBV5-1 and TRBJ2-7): KAGVTQTPRYLIKTRGQQVTLSCSPISGHRSVSWYQQTPGQGLQFLFEYFSETQRNKGNFPGRFSGRQFSNSRSEMNVSTLELGDSALYLCASSSALTLAGGDEQHFGPGTRLTVT.

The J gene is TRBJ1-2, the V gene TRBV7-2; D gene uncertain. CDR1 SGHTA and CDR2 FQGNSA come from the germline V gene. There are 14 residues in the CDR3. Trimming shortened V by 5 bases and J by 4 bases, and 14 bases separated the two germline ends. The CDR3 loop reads CASSETKGGYGYTF. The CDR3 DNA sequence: TGTGCCAGCAGCGAAACGAAAGGCGGCTATGGCTACACCTTC.

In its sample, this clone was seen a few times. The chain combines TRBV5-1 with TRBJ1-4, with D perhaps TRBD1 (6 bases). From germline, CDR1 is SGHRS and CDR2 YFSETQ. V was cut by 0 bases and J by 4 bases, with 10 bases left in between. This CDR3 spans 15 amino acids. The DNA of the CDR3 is TGCGCCAGCAGCTTGGCAGGGGCGAGTAATGAAAAACTGTTTTTT. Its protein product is CASSLAGASNEKLFF.

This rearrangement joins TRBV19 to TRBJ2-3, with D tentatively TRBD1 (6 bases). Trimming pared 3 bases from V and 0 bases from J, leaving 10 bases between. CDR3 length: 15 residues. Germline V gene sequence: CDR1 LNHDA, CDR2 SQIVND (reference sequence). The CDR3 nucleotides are TGTGCCAGTAGTATGAGTGGACAGAGCACAGATACGCAGTATTTT. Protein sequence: CASSMSGQSTDTQYF.

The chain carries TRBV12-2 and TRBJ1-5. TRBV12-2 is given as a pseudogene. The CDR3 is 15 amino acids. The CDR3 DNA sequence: TGTGCAAGTCGCTTAGCGGACCAGAACAATCAGCCCCAGCATTTT. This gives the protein CASRLADQNNQPQHF.

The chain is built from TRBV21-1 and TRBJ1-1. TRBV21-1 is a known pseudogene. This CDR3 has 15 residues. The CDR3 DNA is TGTGCCAGCAGCAAAGGAAGGACCCCGAACACTGAAGCTTTCTTT. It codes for CASSKGRTPNTEAFF.

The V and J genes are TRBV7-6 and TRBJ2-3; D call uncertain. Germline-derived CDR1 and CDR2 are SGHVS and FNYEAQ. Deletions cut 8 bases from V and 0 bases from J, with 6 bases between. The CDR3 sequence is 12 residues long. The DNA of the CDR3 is TGTGCCAGCGGGGAAAGCACAGATACGCAGTATTTT. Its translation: CASGESTDTQYF.

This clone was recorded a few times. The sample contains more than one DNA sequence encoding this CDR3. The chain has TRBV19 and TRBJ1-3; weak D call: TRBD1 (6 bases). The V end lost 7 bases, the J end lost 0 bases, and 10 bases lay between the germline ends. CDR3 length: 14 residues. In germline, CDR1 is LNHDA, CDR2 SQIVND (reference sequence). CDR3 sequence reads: CASTQDSSGNTIYF. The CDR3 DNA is TGTGCCAGTACCCAGGACAGCTCTGGAAACACCATATATTTT.